The sequence of this TCR beta chain was determined in a study of CD8 T cells in Susac syndrome. The CDR3 is made up of 15 amino acids. Germline values: CDR1 MDHEN, CDR2 SYDVKM. The ends were cut back, 3 bases at V and 5 bases at J, with 16 bases in the middle. With random hexamers, 0.5 to 1 ug RNA was reverse transcribed. It was immunoSEQ multiplex PCR that amplified TCR beta CDR3 across 54 Vbeta and 13 Jbeta. TCRdb re-derived calls from the immunoSEQ multiplex PCR reads in MiXCR, one entry per CDR3 protein. The data show about 300,000 distinct CDR3 sequences, 65% to 90% seen once. The clonotype originates from a human donor with multiple sclerosis. This rearrangement joins TRBV28 to TRBJ1-1; D may be TRBD1 (6 bases). The sample taken for sequencing was CD8+ T cells from PBMCs. In DNA form, the CDR3 reads TGTGCCAGCAGTTTGGAGGGGGAGGGTAGGACTGAAGCTTTCTTT. Its translation is CASSLEGEGRTEAFF.